This T cell receptor (beta chain) was sequenced during a study of T cell changes during pregnancy in multiple sclerosis. TCRdb's copy holds only in-frame clones and misses some; the assay was immunoSEQ multiplex PCR. The repertoire holds over 40,000 clones, more than 75% seen once, with more than 5% in the top ten. Trimming cost V 4 bases and J 5 bases; bases outside gene matches: 3. The CDR3 has 13 amino acids. Germline loops: CDR1 SGDLS, CDR2 YYNGEE. The chain combines TRBV9 with TRBJ1-3; TRBD1 matches 7 bases. The sequencing used CD8+ T cells from peripheral blood mononuclear cells, collected after pregnancy. The clonotype was recovered from a female donor in good health, enrolled as a control in a pregnancy study. CDR3 coding DNA: TGTGCCAGCAGCACGACAGGGAGAAACACCATATATTTT. This codes for CASSTTGRNTIYF.